The 25 T cell receptor beta chains given below trace back to one sample, sequenced in a study of beta chain features in type 1 diabetes. Isolated RNA was reverse transcribed in full, so expressed TCRB transcripts were sequenced. Using immunoSEQ multiplex PCR, the repertoire was profiled, and TCRdb retains in-frame clones only, with some absent. This sample has under 90,000 clones, with 25% to 35% found just once. Material: stem cell memory CD4+ T cells from blood. Source of these receptors: a woman aged 18-29 years in good health.

This chain links TRBV30 with TRBJ1-1; tentatively, D is TRBD1 (5 bases). Germline CDR1 and CDR2: GTSNPN and SVGIG (reference sequence). The V and J ends lost 4 bases and 4 bases respectively, with 10 bases between them. The CDR3 contains 12 residues. The CDR3 DNA is TGTGCCTGGATGCAGGGTGGCACTGAAGCTTTCTTT. Translating it yields CAWMQGGTEAFF.

Ten or more counts support this clone. The chain recombines TRBV30 with TRBJ2-5; D unclear. V dropped 8 bases and J dropped 2 bases, with 12 bases sitting between them. The CDR3 has 12 amino acids. The V gene's germline CDR1 is GTSNPN and CDR2 SVGIG (reference sequence). CDR3 sequence reads: CAGNRQQETQYF. The DNA for the CDR3 is TGTGCCGGGAATCGTCAGCAAGAGACCCAGTACTTC.

The chain carries TRBV19 and TRBJ2-1; the match to TRBD1 covers 7 bases. Germline CDR1 is LNHDA and CDR2 is SQIVND (reference sequence). The CDR3 has 14 amino acids. The trim removed 6 bases at V and 3 bases at J, leaving 5 bases unmatched. For the CDR3, the DNA is TGTGCCAGTAGCCCGAGACAGGGCTACAATGAGCAGTTCTTC. It yields the protein CASSPRQGYNEQFF.

The genes are TRBV5-6 and TRBJ2-5, with 7 bases aligning to TRBD1. The germline V gene encodes CDR1 SGHDT and CDR2 YYEEEE. J gave up 3 bases and V 3 bases, and 11 bases lay outside the gene matches. The CDR3 loop spans 16 amino acids. The CDR3: CASSSLTGEKEETQYF. As DNA, the CDR3 is TGTGCCAGCAGCTCTCTAACAGGGGAAAAGGAAGAGACCCAGTACTTC.

This CDR3 reads CASSDRASYTF. CDR3 DNA: TGCGCCAGCAGCGACAGGGCTAGCTACACCTTC. V gene TRBV4-3 combines with J gene TRBJ1-2, with 7 bases that match TRBD1. This CDR3 is built from 11 residues. V shed 5 bases and J 9 bases; nucleotides not matched to a gene: 3. The germline V gene has CDR1 LGHNA and CDR2 YSLEER.

The chain employs TRBV9 and TRBJ1-1; no clear D. V gave up 0 bases and J gave up 3 bases, with 6 bases separating them. Looked up from germline, CDR1 is SGDLS and CDR2 is YYNGEE. The CDR3 has 13 amino acids. CDR3 region: CASSVVGDTEAFF. The CDR3 coding sequence is TGTGCCAGCAGCGTAGTCGGGGACACTGAAGCTTTCTTT.

The rearrangement joins TRBV30 to TRBJ2-5; D call uncertain. This CDR3 comprises 11 residues. V gave up 3 bases and J gave up 5 bases, with 7 bases separating them. Germline-derived CDR1 and CDR2 are GTSNPN and SVGIG (reference sequence). The CDR3 sequence: CAWRFRETQYF. The CDR3 coding sequence is TGTGCCTGGAGGTTTCGGGAGACCCAGTACTTC. The full variable domain, its missing parts supplied by reference TRBV30 and TRBJ2-5, is SQTIHQWPATLVQPVGSPLSLECTVEGTSNPNLYWYRQAAGRGLQLLFYSVGIGQISSEVPQNLSASRPQDRQFILSSKKLLLSDSGFYLCAWRFRETQYFGPGTRLLVL.

This clone turned up a few times. The chain is built from TRBV18 and TRBJ2-7; 9 bases match TRBD2. The V segment lost 6 bases and the J segment 8 bases; nucleotides outside the gene matches: 14. Germline V gives CDR1 KGHSH, CDR2 LQKENI. This CDR3 is built from 15 residues. The CDR3 sequence is CASSPSGTGATKQYF. The CDR3 DNA sequence: TGTGCCAGCTCCCCTAGCGGGACGGGAGCTACGAAGCAGTACTTC.

The chain employs TRBV27 and TRBJ2-1, with 9 positions matching TRBD2. Unmatched junction bases numbered 3, after V lost 6 bases and J lost 9 bases. CDR1 MNHEY and CDR2 SMNVEV come from the germline V gene (reference sequence). The CDR3 extends over 12 amino acids. The CDR3 region has the DNA TGTGCCAGCAGCAATAGCGGGAGTGAGCAGTTCTTC. Protein: CASSNSGSEQFF.

V gene TRBV7-2 combines with J gene TRBJ2-1, with D possibly matching TRBD2 (5 bases). CDR1 and CDR2 (germline): SGHTA, FQGNSA. The ends were cut back, 3 bases at V and 6 bases at J, with 9 bases in the middle. The CDR3 runs to 13 residues. This CDR3 reads CASSLGDVNEQFF. In nucleotides, the CDR3 is TGTGCCAGCAGCTTGGGAGACGTCAATGAGCAGTTCTTC.

This clone was picked up a small number of times. This chain joins TRBV11-3 and TRBJ2-5; 10 bases are a match to TRBD2. The CDR3 spans 15 residues. The germline V gene has CDR1 SGHNT and CDR2 YENEEA. The trim removed 5 bases at V and 1 base at J, leaving 4 bases unmatched. CDR3 loop: CASSPGLASQETQYF. CDR3 bases: TGTGCCAGCAGCCCGGGACTAGCGTCCCAAGAGACCCAGTACTTC. Variable domain in full (rest from reference TRBV11-3 and TRBJ2-5): EAGVVQSPRYKIIEKKQPVAFWCNPISGHNTLYWYLQNLGQGPELLIRYENEEAVDDSQLPKDRFSAERLKGVDSTLKIQPAELGDSAVYLCASSPGLASQETQYFGPGTRLLVL.

This clone came up a few times. The chain carries TRBV7-9 and TRBJ2-5, with D uncertain. The J call may be incorrect, as the DNA end agrees better with TRBJ2-7. This CDR3 has 11 residues. The germline V gene has CDR1 SEHNR and CDR2 FQNEAQ (reference sequence). CDR3 sequence reads: CASSSYYEQYF. CDR3 bases: TGTGCCAGCAGCTCATACTACGAGCAGTACTTC.

This clone was seen a few times. V gene TRBV19 combines with J gene TRBJ2-5; possible D gene TRBD1, 6 bases. There are 15 residues in the CDR3. V dropped 3 bases and J dropped 3 bases, with 14 bases sitting between them. Germline V CDR1 and CDR2: LNHDA, SQIVND (reference sequence). The CDR3 DNA is TGTGCCAGTAGTATGTCTAGGGGGTCGGAAGAGACCCAGTACTTC. This translates into CASSMSRGSEETQYF.

This clone was found a few times. This rearrangement joins TRBV12-5 to TRBJ2-5; tentative D call: TRBD2 (5 bases). There are 15 residues in the CDR3. From germline, CDR1 is LGHNT and CDR2 FRNRAP. V lost 6 bases and J 0 bases, leaving 14 bases between the germline ends. The CDR3 loop reads CASGLGGLYQETQYF. The CDR3 region has the DNA TGTGCTAGTGGCCTAGGTGGACTCTACCAAGAGACCCAGTACTTC.

This clone was observed a handful of times. V and J are TRBV14 and TRBJ1-6; 9 bases align to TRBD1. Germline CDR1 is SGHDN and CDR2 is FVKESK. The CDR3 loop spans 16 amino acids. V shed 3 bases, J shed 7 bases, and the junction held 7 bases outside the gene matches. The CDR3 protein is CASSHWGQGENSPLHF. The CDR3 region has the DNA TGTGCCAGCAGCCATTGGGGACAGGGTGAAAATTCACCCCTCCACTTT.

In this sample, this clone turned up a few times. The chain employs TRBV2 and TRBJ2-1; tentative D call: TRBD2 (6 bases). The ends were cut back, 7 bases at V and 7 bases at J, with 17 bases in the middle. CDR3 length: 14 residues. Germline V gene data show CDR1 as SNHLY and CDR2 as FYNNEI. CDR3 in DNA: TGTGCCAGCAATGGGGACGGGAGTCCAAATGAGCAGTTCTTC. Its translation: CASNGDGSPNEQFF.

CDR3 sequence reads: CASSPDRSKLFF. The CDR3, as DNA: TGTGCCAGCAGCCCGGACAGATCAAAACTGTTTTTT. The chain has TRBV7-6 and TRBJ1-4, with D possibly TRBD1 on 6 matching bases. Germline CDR1 is SGHVS and CDR2 is FNYEAQ. V lost 5 bases and J lost 10, with 11 bases in between. The CDR3 consists of 12 residues.

This clone was recorded a few times. The rearrangement joins TRBV19 to TRBJ1-1, with 10 nucleotides matching TRBD1. Germline V gene data show CDR1 as LNHDA and CDR2 as SQIVND (reference sequence). The CDR3 extends over 14 amino acids. The J segment lost 11 bases and the V segment lost 0 bases, leaving 6 bases of the junction unmatched. In DNA form, the CDR3 reads TGTGCCAGTAGTATAGATCCCGGGACAGGGGACGCTTTCTTT. Amino acids: CASSIDPGTGDAFF.

The chain uses TRBV5-6 and TRBJ2-2, with 9 positions matching TRBD1. The CDR3 length is 17 residues. The V gene's germline CDR1 is SGHDT and CDR2 YYEEEE. J lost 6 bases, V lost 5 bases, and 14 bases had no gene match. The CDR3 reads CASRNRDRERVAGELFF. CDR3 sequence (DNA): TGTGCCAGCAGAAATCGGGACAGGGAAAGGGTTGCCGGGGAGCTGTTTTTT. The variable domain in full, with the rest retrieved from reference TRBV5-6 and TRBJ2-2, is DAGVTQSPTHLIKTRGQQVTLRCSPKSGHDTVSWYQQALGQGPQFIFQYYEEEERQRGNFPDRFSGHQFPNYSSELNVNALLLGDSALYLCASRNRDRERVAGELFFGEGSRLTVL.

This clone was picked up a small number of times. Its ends do not fully match the called genes, so a read error is possible. The J gene is TRBJ1-4, the V gene TRBV2, with 7 bases identical to TRBD1. The CDR3 runs 14 residues. Germline V lookup: CDR1 SNHLY, CDR2 FYNNEI. CDR3 nucleotide sequence: TGTGCCAGCCGTGAGGGGACGGAGGGGGCAAAACTGTTTTTT. Its protein product is CASREGTEGAKLFF.

This clone has just a few counts. The CDR3 loop is CASSLVGGAYEQYF. CDR3 DNA sequence: TGTGCCAGCAGCTTAGTGGGGGGGGCATACGAGCAGTACTTC. The chain is built from TRBV7-2 and TRBJ2-7; the D gene is possibly TRBD2 (7 bases). Looked up from germline, CDR1 is SGHTA and CDR2 is FQGNSA. The length of the CDR3 is 14 residues. V was trimmed by 1 base and J by 4 bases, leaving 11 bases between them.

This clone was seen a handful of times. V and J are TRBV5-6 and TRBJ1-1, with 7 bases identical to TRBD1. Germline-derived CDR1 and CDR2 are SGHDT and YYEEEE. Trimming cost V 1 base and J 4 bases; bases outside gene matches: 7. This CDR3 contains 15 residues. CDR3 in DNA: TGTGCCAGCAGCTTGAAAGGGGGCCTTATCACTGAAGCTTTCTTT. It specifies CASSLKGGLITEAFF.

In its sample, this clone was seen a few times. The J gene is TRBJ1-1, the V gene TRBV5-6; 7 nucleotides line up with TRBD1. With 4 bases clipped from V and 4 bases from J, the junction kept 7 bases outside the gene matches. The germline V gene encodes CDR1 SGHDT and CDR2 YYEEEE. This CDR3 region has 14 residues. CDR3 sequence: CASSVGQIATEAFF. The CDR3 DNA follows: TGTGCCAGCAGCGTGGGACAGATAGCCACTGAAGCTTTCTTT.

This chain uses TRBV11-2 with TRBJ2-2, with TRBD2 matching over 8 bases. CDR3 length: 17 amino acids. CDR1 is SGHAT and CDR2 is FQNNGV in the germline V gene. V lost 5 bases and J lost 5; bases outside the gene matches: 13. CDR3 in DNA: TGTGCCAGCAGCCATCGAGGAGCGGGAGAATCTACCGGGGAGCTGTTTTTT. As protein: CASSHRGAGESTGELFF.

The J gene is TRBJ2-5, the V gene TRBV11-2, with 10 bases aligning to TRBD2. Germline loops: CDR1 SGHAT, CDR2 FQNNGV. The CDR3 has 15 amino acids. V dropped 6 bases and J dropped 5; count of bases not matched to a gene: 9. This CDR3 is CASSSDGTSEETQYF. Written as DNA, the CDR3 is TGTGCCAGCAGTTCCGACGGGACTAGCGAGGAGACCCAGTACTTC.